The clone carrying this TCR beta chain was seen more than once but under ten times. What it binds is unknown. This sample is part of a study of T-cell memory formation after mild COVID-19. Study at large: Largely, TCR clusters stayed within a single donor. General study points: Several responding clones turned up in pre-infection memory, indicating that cross-reactive memory may have taken part.

The CDR3 spans 17 residues. V trimming: 0 bases; J trimming: 6 bases; junction bases outside the gene matches: 10. Germline assignment: CDR1 LGHDT and CDR2 YNNKEL (reference sequence). After 5'RACE with constant-segment primers, TCR alpha and TCR beta cDNA libraries carrying sample barcodes and UMIs were obtained. TCRdb re-called the 5' RACE reads through MiXCR, storing one row per CDR3 protein. The sample includes 450,000 to 650,000 distinct CDR3 sequences, 20% to 25% seen only once; the top ten take around 9.2%. The chain has TRBV3-1 and TRBJ2-1, with 8 bases lining up with TRBD2. The receptor was isolated from an adult woman who had mild COVID-19 (a few samples of this study predate the infection). Cell type and time point are not known. What was sequenced was PBMCs or a T cell subset sorted from them (not recorded which). The CDR3 protein is CASSQDIVTSGPNEQFF. DNA for the CDR3: TGTGCCAGCAGCCAAGACATAGTCACTAGCGGCCCCAATGAGCAGTTCTTC.